These 14 T cell receptor beta chains came from one sample sequenced in a study of blood T cell repertoires in COVID-19. Generated by immunoSEQ multiplex PCR, the TCRdb table keeps only in-frame clones and is missing some. The data show about 220,000 clones, with 80% to 90% seen just once and nearly 5% held by the top ten. The sample was PBMCs or T cells enriched from blood (not recorded which). The source of these receptors is a woman aged 50 to 60 who had been exposed to COVID-19.

The chain couples TRBV30 to TRBJ1-4; TRBD1 agrees at 7 bases. Germline V lookup: CDR1 GTSNPN, CDR2 SVGIG (reference sequence). Trimming removed 7 bases from V and 6 bases from J; junction bases left unmatched: 11. This CDR3 region has 14 residues. The CDR3 region is CAYARRGHYEKLFF. DNA of the CDR3: TGTGCCTACGCACGGAGGGGGCACTATGAAAAACTGTTTTTT. Together with reference TRBV30 and TRBJ1-4, the CDR3 gives the full variable domain: SQTIHQWPATLVQPVGSPLSLECTVEGTSNPNLYWYRQAAGRGLQLLFYSVGIGQISSEVPQNLSASRPQDRQFILSSKKLLLSDSGFYLCAYARRGHYEKLFFGSGTQLSVL.

This CDR3 is CASSLGTGGRGTNEKLFF. The CDR3 DNA sequence: TGCGCCAGCAGCTTGGGGACAGGGGGCAGAGGCACTAATGAAAAACTGTTTTTT. J is TRBJ1-4 and V is TRBV5-1; 11 nucleotides line up with TRBD1. V was clipped by 0 bases and J by 2 bases; unmatched bases: 6. From germline, CDR1 is SGHRS and CDR2 YFSETQ. The CDR3 is made up of 18 amino acids.

This clone was seen a few times. This chain connects TRBV14 to TRBJ1-4; TRBD1 agrees at 10 bases. CDR1 is SGHDN, CDR2 FVKESK, per germline. This CDR3 is 15 amino acids long. After removal of 8 bases from V and 6 bases from J, the junction contained 9 bases not matched to a gene. CDR3: CASSDLGTGDEKLFF. As DNA, the CDR3 is TGTGCCAGCTCGGACCTTGGGACAGGGGATGAAAAACTGTTTTTT.

The CDR3 region is CASGLPPQGGELFF. CDR3 coding DNA: TGTGCTAGTGGTTTGCCCCCGCAGGGCGGGGAGCTGTTTTTT. V and J are TRBV12-5 and TRBJ2-2; a possible D gene is TRBD1 (5 bases). This CDR3 has 14 amino acids. The germline CDR1 and CDR2 sequences are LGHNT and FRNRAP. The ends were cut back, 2 bases at V and 7 bases at J, with 11 bases in the middle.

This chain uses TRBV11-2 with TRBJ1-3, with D possibly being TRBD1 (6 bases). Germline CDR1 is SGHAT and CDR2 is FQNNGV. This CDR3 is built from 15 residues. The germline V and J ends were trimmed by 5 bases and 1 base, with 12 bases remaining between them. The CDR3 coding sequence is TGTGCCAGCAGCCAACAGGGACGGTCTGGAAACACCATATATTTT. It is translated as CASSQQGRSGNTIYF.

This rearrangement joins TRBV5-1 to TRBJ1-2, with no clear D. The CDR3 runs to 13 residues. V lost 6 bases, J lost 8 bases, and 17 bases lay in between. From germline, CDR1 is SGHRS and CDR2 YFSETQ. CDR3 sequence: CASNGAGPEGYTF. The CDR3 region has the DNA TGCGCCAGCAATGGTGCGGGCCCAGAAGGCTACACCTTC.

This rearrangement joins TRBV28 to TRBJ1-2; no definite D call. V was clipped by 4 bases and J by 4 bases, with 13 bases between them. Germline CDR1 is MDHEN and CDR2 is SYDVKM. This CDR3 has 14 residues. The CDR3 protein is CASSSGAAGYGYTF. The CDR3 nucleotides read TGTGCCAGCAGTTCAGGTGCTGCGGGCTATGGCTACACCTTC.

The chain couples TRBV7-6 to TRBJ2-2; D uncertain. The V gene's germline CDR1 is SGHVS and CDR2 FNYEAQ. Trimming cost V 8 bases and J 0 bases, with 10 bases left between them. The CDR3 runs to 14 residues. This CDR3 is CASGLGTNTGELFF. Here the CDR3 DNA reads TGTGCCAGCGGTCTAGGAACGAACACCGGGGAGCTGTTTTTT.

This clone was counted once. V and J are TRBV2 and TRBJ1-4; D gene uncertain. Between the trimmed V and J ends, which lost 6 bases and 8 bases, there was a span of 19 bases. From germline, CDR1 is SNHLY and CDR2 FYNNEI. The CDR3 loop spans 15 amino acids. CDR3 nucleotides: TGTGCCAGCAGCGCCCTGGCGGGGAGTGGAGAAAAACTGTTTTTT. Protein: CASSALAGSGEKLFF.

The chain employs TRBV18 and TRBJ1-1; 7 positions match TRBD1. V trimming: 3 bases; J trimming: 4 bases; junction bases outside the gene matches: 5. The CDR3 contains 14 residues. Looked up from germline, CDR1 is KGHSH and CDR2 is LQKENI. The CDR3 loop reads CASSPETGSTEAFF. The DNA of the CDR3 is TGTGCCAGCTCACCTGAGACAGGGAGCACTGAAGCTTTCTTT.

This sequence joins TRBV21-1 and TRBJ2-5; TRBD1, as called in the table, went unchecked against the DNA. TRBV21-1 is termed a pseudogene. This CDR3 region has 15 residues. The CDR3 DNA reads as TGTGCCAGCAGCGCCCGGACAGGGACACAAGAGACCCAGTACTTC. Protein sequence: CASSARTGTQETQYF.

This chain uses TRBV7-2 with TRBJ1-2, with a possible D match to TRBD1 (5 bases). CDR3 length: 13 amino acids. CDR1 is SGHTA, CDR2 FQGNSA, per germline. Trimming pared 2 bases from V and 8 bases from J, leaving 12 bases between. The CDR3 nucleotides are TGTGCCAGCAGCTTACAGGGCCAATTGGGCTACACCTTC. This sequence encodes CASSLQGQLGYTF.

V usage is TRBV7-2 and J usage is TRBJ1-1, with D unresolved. The CDR3 runs to 12 residues. Germline V gene sequence: CDR1 SGHTA, CDR2 FQGNSA. With 3 bases removed from V and 4 bases from J, the gap between germline ends came to 6 bases. This chain's CDR3 is CASSFTSTEAFF. CDR3 coding DNA: TGTGCCAGCAGCTTCACGAGCACTGAAGCTTTCTTT.

This clone has ten or more counts. The V and J genes are TRBV7-9 and TRBJ1-1; the D is unclear. With 3 bases removed from V and 1 base from J, the gap between germline ends came to 6 bases. The CDR3 spans 13 residues. CDR1 is SEHNR, CDR2 FQNEAQ, per germline (reference sequence). CDR3 region: CASSFGENTEAFF. The DNA for the CDR3 is TGTGCCAGCAGCTTCGGAGAGAACACTGAAGCTTTCTTT.